This TCR beta chain was retrieved from a study of early T cells in non-severe SARS-CoV-2 infection (dated by TCRdb to the early 2020s). Context from the whole study: Bulk RNA from unsorted whole blood was used for TCR sequencing, so alpha and beta chains could not be paired. What the work shows at the level of the full study, not this receptor alone: VDJdb matching was skewed toward anti-spike CD8 responses and likely underestimated virus-specific expansions, missing private and CD4 specificities.

A case-control design nested within a healthcare worker cohort in London, UK, was used, with weekly nasopharyngeal swab PCR tests and blood sampling performed. Healthcare workers were enrolled in the week of the UK lockdown, from 23 to 31 March 2020, and were followed every week for up to roughly 15 weeks. The library was produced with 5' RACE. The sequencing machine was a NextSeq 500. Unique molecular identifiers were attached to individual cDNA molecules in the TCR library protocol so that sequencing error and PCR bias could be corrected. Sequencing covered both TCR alpha and beta chains, and within each sample the abundances of alpha and beta sequences were tightly co-correlated. Under the source paper's analysis protocol: Decombinator V4 was used to annotate the V gene, J gene and CDR3 of the TCR sequences. TCRs were defined as expanded if a significant change between any two time points was detected under a Poisson model with p below 0.0001. TCR abundances were normalised to the total number of TCRs sequenced per sample and expressed as counts per million. MAIT TCRs were defined by TRAV1-2 paired with TRAJ12, TRAJ20 or TRAJ33, and iNKT TCRs by TRAV10 paired with TRAJ18. A search of VDJdb, accessed on 1 November 2021, was run for TCRs annotated to CMV, EBV and SARS-CoV-2, with TCRs annotated for multiple antigens excluded. The public reads were quality trimmed at Q25 with fastp and then assembled into clones with MiXCR by TCRdb, keeping productive beta chains. Records with the same CDR3 protein are collapsed into one entry carrying the most frequent genes and DNA. TCRdb, not the authors, supplied the V and J calls. The sample includes around 50,000 distinct CDR3 sequences, with less than 9.5% observed a single time. Of the sample, 4.2% falls within the top ten clones.

This clonotype occurred a few times. Its antigen target is currently unknown. One base away there is no much larger clone; base qualities are not given. Its CDR3 holds 15 amino acids, cysteine through phenylalanine. The sequence is cut down to CDR3 DNA, 45 bases in frame from base 1. Compared with germline, V lacks 1 base and J lacks 5 bases; bases without a gene match: 5. Looking up the germline V gene yields CDR1 SGHTA and CDR2 FQGNSA. Material for sequencing was whole blood. This receptor chain uses TRBV7-2 and TRBJ2-1; 7 central bases correspond to TRBD2. The sequence was obtained from an adult who was a healthcare worker with PCR-confirmed SARS-CoV-2 infection or an uninfected control (not recorded which). CDR3 reads: CASSLVSGVHNEQFF. The DNA sequence is as follows: TGTGCCAGCAGCTTAGTAAGCGGGGTACACAATGAGCAGTTCTTC.